This TCR beta chain was recovered during a study of T cells in Graves' hyperthyroidism and ophthalmopathy (dated by TCRdb to between 2017 and 2020). Regarding the study in general: Peripheral blood was collected at initial diagnosis, before any treatment. A discovery cohort of about 100 patients, about 43 with Graves' ophthalmopathy and approximately 60 with stable Graves' hyperthyroidism, was used to find distinguishing TCR V-J signatures. An independent validation cohort of about 19 hyperthyroidism patients and approximately 16 patients who later progressed to ophthalmopathy tested prospective prediction of ophthalmopathy. The roughly 94 discovery patients were randomly divided into training and test sets at a 7:3 ratio. In addition, the study compared T-cell repertoires in thyroid tissue and in blood from roughly 6 Graves' hyperthyroidism patients. After blood sampling, hyperthyroidism patients were treated with methimazole at a starting dose of 30 mg daily, and ophthalmopathy patients were treated with high-dose intravenous methylprednisolone. TCR Vbeta CDR3 sequencing of 135 peripheral blood samples (43 ophthalmopathy, roughly 72 hyperthyroidism and approximately 17 progressor patients) is reported in the paper.

Counted from cysteine to phenylalanine, this CDR3 has 12 amino acids. The sequence is cut down to CDR3 DNA, 36 bases in frame from base 1. The V end loses 5 bases and the J end loses 4 bases, and a stretch of 12 bases separates them. Reading the germline V gene (reference sequence) gives CDR1 DFQATT and CDR2 SNEGSKA. In the ophthalmopathy patients, disease was moderately to severely active, with a Clinical Activity Score of 3 or more, a NOSPECS grade of 4 or more, and a duration of less than 3 months. The study excluded patients with uncontrolled infections, other autoimmune diseases, pregnancy or lactation. Diagnoses were established on the basis of clinical symptoms, serum thyroxine and TRAb, thyroid ultrasound, and orbital computed tomography. PBMCs were separated from 7.5 to 10 ml of fresh peripheral blood using Ficoll-Paque density gradient centrifugation. Total RNA was extracted using Trizol reagent, and RNA quality was assessed on an Agilent 2100 Bioanalyzer.

Amplification of TCR beta CDR3 regions was carried out from RNA transcripts. For the first round of RT-PCR on the TCR CDR3, the HTBI primer set was used together with the Qiagen OneStep RT-PCR kit. The libraries were constructed in a second round of multiplex PCR and then size-selected and purified. The libraries were sequenced on an Illumina HiSeq2000 using paired-end 100 bp reads. Concerning the study's data processing: Raw data were processed with SOAPnuke, discarding reads with adapters, uncalled bases, mean Phred below 15, or no exact constant-primer or identifier match. High-quality paired reads were merged with COPE v1.2.5, and unique nucleotide sequences were defined as clonotypes. MiTCR v1.1 was used to align the clonotypes against IMGT TRBV, TRBD and TRBJ reference segments. Analysis was restricted to V-J combinations with a frequency above 0.0001, which covered roughly 99% of repertoires. The TCS score was defined as F50 (clonal expansion) divided by E x V (chaos), with BLOSUM62-based TCRdist calculated between CDR3 peptides within each V-J. Welch's t-statistics and random forest reduced several hundred V-J features to under 15, which were used in a naive Bayes classifier (R e1071). Using fastp trimming at Q25 and MiXCR clonotype assembly, TCRdb reanalyzed the public sequencing data and kept in-frame beta chains. Every CDR3 protein is listed once, alongside the most common genes and DNA of its rows. TCRdb's processing, not the authors' own work, is the source of the V and J calls. For this sample there are some 500,000 distinct CDR3 sequences; 15% to 20% appear just once. The top ten clonotypes cover around 28% of the sample.

The research as a whole found: Sample size was not statistically predetermined, and investigators were not blinded to group allocation. Ophthalmopathy was separated from stable hyperthyroidism by a 13 V-J signature model, with 85% to 90% sensitivity and just over 81% specificity obtained in cross-validation and 80%/75% obtained in testing. Blood samples also contained most of the expanded thyroid clonotypes (frequency above 0.001), which suggests that blood repertoires may reflect thyroid immune responses. During validation, the model predicted progression to ophthalmopathy a median of roughly 7.1 months ahead of onset, with almost 71% sensitivity and more than 72% specificity.

This clonotype was recorded at least ten times. The antigen it recognizes is unknown. Base qualities were left out, and no much larger clone turns up one base away. The source is a woman aged 25 to 39 with Graves' ophthalmopathy. The rearranged chain carries TRBV20-1 and TRBJ2-7; a weak D assignment points to TRBD1 (6 bases agree). The sequenced sample consisted of blood. The nucleotides are TGCAGTGCTGACTCAGGGGATTACGAGCAGTACTTC. This yields the protein CSADSGDYEQYF.